The 23 T cell receptor beta chains given below trace back to one sample, sequenced in a study of beta chain features in type 1 diabetes. Every bit of the isolated RNA underwent reverse transcription, so sequencing read expressed TCRB transcripts. Sequencing was performed with immunoSEQ multiplex PCR; in TCRdb, only in-frame clones are kept and a portion is missing. Among about 320,000 clones listed, around 15% were seen once. Material: central memory CD4+ T cells from blood. The receptors here all came from a man aged 25-40 years in good health.

V and J are TRBV27 and TRBJ2-2; D is unresolved. Germline values: CDR1 MNHEY, CDR2 SMNVEV (reference sequence). The CDR3 contains 13 residues. The V end was cut by 4 bases, the J end by 4 bases, with 7 bases between. CDR3 in amino acids: CASSYLSTGELFF. The CDR3 nucleotides are TGTGCCAGCAGTTACCTAAGCACCGGGGAGCTGTTTTTT.

This clone was detected only a few times. The chain couples TRBV7-2 to TRBJ2-5; D is undetermined. The germline V gene encodes CDR1 SGHTA and CDR2 FQGNSA. V was pared by 8 bases and J by 2 bases, with 12 bases between. CDR3 length: 13 amino acids. The chain's CDR3 is CASAFGRQETQYF. CDR3 in DNA: TGTGCCAGCGCATTTGGGCGGCAAGAGACCCAGTACTTC.

This clone was counted only a few times. The genes are TRBV2 and TRBJ2-3; D is undetermined. V gave up 0 bases and J gave up 4 bases, with 14 bases separating them. The CDR3 spans 16 residues. The germline V gene encodes CDR1 SNHLY and CDR2 FYNNEI. The DNA for the CDR3 is TGTGCCAGCAGTGAAGCCCTAGGGCCGTTATCAGATACGCAGTATTTT. Its protein product is CASSEALGPLSDTQYF.

The rearrangement joins TRBV9 to TRBJ2-7, with D uncertain. V lost 0 bases, J lost 0 bases, and 16 bases lay in between. Germline V gene lookup returns CDR1 SGDLS and CDR2 YYNGEE. CDR3 size: 17 residues. CDR3 coding DNA: TGTGCCAGCAGCGTAGGTGTGGGCTCCCTGAGCTCCTACGAGCAGTACTTC. Translated, it gives CASSVGVGSLSSYEQYF.

This clone was seen a handful of times. J is TRBJ1-5 and V is TRBV6-5; D gene unclear. The CDR3 length is 15 residues. The germline V gene encodes CDR1 MNHEY and CDR2 SVGAGI. With 0 bases removed from V and 4 bases from J, the gap between germline ends came to 10 bases. The CDR3 protein is CASSYSLGGNQPQHF. CDR3 in DNA: TGTGCCAGCAGTTACTCGTTGGGCGGAAATCAGCCCCAGCATTTT.

The table lists this clone with a few counts. The rearrangement links TRBV20-1 to TRBJ1-4; no definite D call. Per the germline V gene, CDR1 is DFQATT and CDR2 is SNEGSKA (reference sequence). The length of the CDR3 is 11 residues. Trimming stripped 0 bases from V and 13 bases from J, with 9 bases between. DNA for the CDR3: TGCAGTGCTAGAGAACCGGAGGCACTGTTTTTT. Its translation is CSAREPEALFF.

This clone occurred a few times. This CDR3 is also generated by other DNA sequences in the sample. The chain links TRBV18 to TRBJ1-2, with D unclear. The V gene lost 2 bases and the J gene lost 2 bases, with 6 bases spanning the gap. The CDR3 extends over 13 amino acids. The germline V gene has CDR1 KGHSH and CDR2 LQKENI. In DNA form, the CDR3 reads TGTGCCAGCTCACCAGGAACAAACTATGGCTACACCTTC. Translation: CASSPGTNYGYTF.

In its sample, this clone was seen a few times. The V call is TRBV29-1, the J call TRBJ2-3, with 7 bases that match TRBD2. This CDR3 comprises 14 residues. The V gene end was trimmed by 5 bases and the J gene end by 0 bases; junction bases not matched to a gene: 5. Germline V gene sequence: CDR1 SQVTM, CDR2 ANQGSEA. CDR3: CSVPLGGSTDTQYF. As DNA, the CDR3 is TGCAGCGTTCCCCTGGGAGGGAGCACAGATACGCAGTATTTT.

This clone was seen repeatedly, ten times or more. At one of its ends the junction is not consistent with the germline gene, which may arise from a read error. The chain joins TRBV7-9 to TRBJ2-7, with D unresolved. Per germline, CDR1 SEHNR and CDR2 FQNEAQ (reference sequence). The CDR3 contains 12 residues. The DNA of the CDR3 is TGTGCCAGCAGCTTAAACAGCCCCTTTATGGGCTTC. Its protein is CASSLNSPFMGF.

The chain is built from TRBV6-5 and TRBJ1-4; possibly TRBD1 for D (5 bases). The CDR3 runs to 13 residues. V was clipped by 9 bases and J by 6 bases, with 14 bases between them. Germline CDR1 reads MNHEY; CDR2 reads SVGAGI. CDR3 nucleotides: TGTGCCAGTTGCCTATGGGGCGATGAAAAACTGTTTTTT. Encoded protein: CASCLWGDEKLFF.

A few counts support this clone. The chain uses TRBV25-1 and TRBJ1-1; D gene unclear. This CDR3 is built from 10 residues. The V end was cut by 8 bases, the J end by 11 bases, with 12 bases between. Germline V CDR1 and CDR2: MGHDK, SYGVNS. CDR3 residues: CASGEFRAFF. In DNA, the CDR3 is TGTGCCAGCGGGGAATTTAGGGCTTTCTTT.

A few counts support this clone. The chain joins TRBV7-2 to TRBJ2-5, with unresolved D. This CDR3 spans 11 amino acids. The germline gives CDR1 SGHTA, CDR2 FQGNSA. V lost 4 bases to trimming and J lost 7 bases, with 7 bases between them. The CDR3: CASSSVGTQYF. CDR3 DNA sequence: TGTGCCAGCAGCTCGGTCGGGACCCAGTACTTC.

A few counts support this clone. V usage is TRBV4-2 and J usage is TRBJ2-1, with a weak D call TRBD2 (5 bases). This CDR3 has 12 residues. Germline CDR1 LGHNA, CDR2 YNFKEQ. The ends were cut back, 5 bases at V and 6 bases at J, with 8 bases in the middle. CDR3 residues: CASSKLGNEQFF. Written as DNA, the CDR3 is TGTGCCAGCAGCAAACTAGGCAATGAGCAGTTCTTC.

This clone was detected only a few times. CDR3 loop: CASSVSGGNQETQYF. Written as DNA, the CDR3 is TGTGCCAGCAGCGTAAGCGGGGGGAACCAAGAGACCCAGTACTTC. This rearrangement joins TRBV9 to TRBJ2-5, with 9 bases that match TRBD2. Germline V gives CDR1 SGDLS, CDR2 YYNGEE. The CDR3 is 15 amino acids. Trimming removed 1 base from V and 0 bases from J; junction bases left unmatched: 1.

V and J are TRBV4-1 and TRBJ2-1; 7 bases agree with TRBD2. V was pared by 0 bases and J by 0 bases, with 11 bases of the junction left unmatched. The germline CDR1 and CDR2 sequences are MGHRA and YSYEKL. The CDR3 runs 19 residues. The CDR3 DNA is TGCGCCAGCAGCCAAGAGCGTCGTTCAGCGGGGAGCTCCTACAATGAGCAGTTCTTC. Translating gives CASSQERRSAGSSYNEQFF.

This chain links TRBV6-1 with TRBJ2-7, with unresolved D. The CDR3 loop spans 13 amino acids. Germline assignment: CDR1 MNHNS and CDR2 SASEGT. The V end lost 7 bases, the J end lost 3 bases, and 13 bases lay between the germline ends. For the CDR3, the DNA is TGTGCCAGCAAGGCCAGGAGCGTCTACGAGCAGTACTTC. It translates to CASKARSVYEQYF.

This chain joins TRBV11-2 and TRBJ2-4; the match to TRBD2 covers 7 bases. J gave up 5 bases and V 2 bases, and 0 bases lay outside the gene matches. In germline, CDR1 is SGHAT, CDR2 FQNNGV. The CDR3 has 13 amino acids. The DNA for the CDR3 is TGTGCCAGCAGCTTAAGCGGGGAAAACATTCAGTACTTC. This translates into CASSLSGENIQYF.

This clone was observed a handful of times. The chain couples TRBV29-1 to TRBJ2-3, with 9 bases fitting TRBD2. The CDR3 runs to 15 residues. CDR1 and CDR2 (germline): SQVTM, ANQGSEA. J was trimmed by 5 bases and V by 2 bases; bases with no gene match: 8. CDR3: CSVEPRLAVRDTQYF. In DNA, the CDR3 is TGCAGCGTTGAACCTCGACTAGCGGTACGAGATACGCAGTATTTT.

This clone was picked up a small number of times. The chain uses TRBV10-3 and TRBJ1-5; D gene unclear. The CDR3 has 13 residues. The germline V gene has CDR1 ENHRY and CDR2 SYGVKD. Trimming took 2 bases from V and 9 from J, leaving 11 bases between them. The CDR3 DNA follows: TGTGCCATCAGTGAGACACTACAAGGGCCCCAGCATTTT. As protein: CAISETLQGPQHF.

This clone was picked up a small number of times. V is TRBV6-4 and J is TRBJ2-7, with 9 nucleotides matching TRBD2. CDR3 length: 13 amino acids. Germline V lookup: CDR1 MRHNA, CDR2 SNTAGT. With 8 bases clipped from V and 6 bases from J, the junction kept 8 bases outside the gene matches. The CDR3 DNA sequence: TGTGCCAGCCGTAGCGGGGGACCGAGCGAGCAGTACTTC. Amino acid sequence: CASRSGGPSEQYF.

The rearrangement links TRBV12-2 to TRBJ2-4; the listed D gene, TRBD2, was not tested against the DNA. TRBV12-2 is listed as a pseudogene. This CDR3 is built from 15 residues. CDR3 nucleotide sequence: TGTGCAAGTCGCTTAGGCGGACTAGCCAAAAACATTCAGTACTTC. Protein: CASRLGGLAKNIQYF.

Only a few counts were recorded for this clone. The rearrangement joins TRBV18 to TRBJ1-5; D is ambiguous. Trimming stripped 3 bases from V and 3 bases from J, with 15 bases between. This CDR3 has 16 residues. Germline-derived CDR1 and CDR2 are KGHSH and LQKENI. CDR3 bases: TGTGCCAGCTCACCGCCACACAGAAGCCTCAATCAGCCCCAGCATTTT. Encoded protein: CASSPPHRSLNQPQHF.

The chain recombines TRBV2 with TRBJ1-5; 8 nucleotides line up with TRBD1. Germline trimming cut 7 bases from V and 9 bases from J; bases unmatched to any gene: 11. CDR1 and CDR2 (germline): SNHLY, FYNNEI. The CDR3 contains 14 residues. The CDR3 region has the DNA TGTGCCAGCACCTTTGGACAGGGCGCGGGGCCCCAGCATTTT. Translation gives CASTFGQGAGPQHF. The full variable domain, with the rest looked up from reference TRBV2 and TRBJ1-5, is EPEVTQTPSHQVTQMGQEVILRCVPISNHLYFYWYRQILGQKVEFLVSFYNNEISEKSEIFDDQFSVERPDGSNFTLKIRSTKLEDSAMYFCASTFGQGAGPQHFGDGTRLSIL.